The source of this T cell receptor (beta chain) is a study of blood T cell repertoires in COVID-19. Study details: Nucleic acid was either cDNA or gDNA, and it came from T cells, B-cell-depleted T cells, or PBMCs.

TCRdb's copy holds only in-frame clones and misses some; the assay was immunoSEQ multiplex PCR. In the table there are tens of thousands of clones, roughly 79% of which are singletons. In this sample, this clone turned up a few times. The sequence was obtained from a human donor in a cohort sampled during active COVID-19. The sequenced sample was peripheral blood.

The CDR3 nucleotides read TGTGCCAGCAGCGGAACAGGGACTGGGGCCAACGTCCTGACTTTC. It specifies CASSGTGTGANVLTF. This rearrangement joins TRBV5-4 to TRBJ2-6; possible D gene TRBD1, 6 bases. Trimming cost V 4 bases and J 2 bases, with 10 bases left between them. CDR1 SGHNT and CDR2 YYREEE come from the germline V gene (reference sequence). This CDR3 is 15 amino acids long.